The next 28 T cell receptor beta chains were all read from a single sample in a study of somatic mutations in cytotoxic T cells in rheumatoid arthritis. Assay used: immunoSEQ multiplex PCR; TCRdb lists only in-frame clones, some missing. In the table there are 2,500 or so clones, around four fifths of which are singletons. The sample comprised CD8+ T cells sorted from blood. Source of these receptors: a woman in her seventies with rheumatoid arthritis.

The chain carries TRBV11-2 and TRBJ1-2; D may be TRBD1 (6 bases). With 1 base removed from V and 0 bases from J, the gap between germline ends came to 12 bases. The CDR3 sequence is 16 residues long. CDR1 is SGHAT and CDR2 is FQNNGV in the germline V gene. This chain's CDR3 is CASSLVGGAPNYGYTF. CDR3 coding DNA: TGTGCCAGCAGCTTAGTAGGGGGGGCTCCTAACTATGGCTACACCTTC.

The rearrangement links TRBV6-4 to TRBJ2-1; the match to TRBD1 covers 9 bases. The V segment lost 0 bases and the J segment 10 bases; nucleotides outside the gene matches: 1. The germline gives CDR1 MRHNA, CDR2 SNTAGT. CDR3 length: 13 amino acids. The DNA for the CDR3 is TGTGCCAGCAGTGACTCGGACAGGGGAGAGCAGTTCTTC. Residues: CASSDSDRGEQFF.

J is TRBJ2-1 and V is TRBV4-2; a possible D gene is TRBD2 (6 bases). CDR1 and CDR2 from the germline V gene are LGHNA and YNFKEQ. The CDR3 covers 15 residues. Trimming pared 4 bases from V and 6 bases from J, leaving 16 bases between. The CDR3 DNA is TGTGCCAGCAGCCCGGCGGTCCTGGAGGGCAATGAGCAGTTCTTC. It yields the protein CASSPAVLEGNEQFF.

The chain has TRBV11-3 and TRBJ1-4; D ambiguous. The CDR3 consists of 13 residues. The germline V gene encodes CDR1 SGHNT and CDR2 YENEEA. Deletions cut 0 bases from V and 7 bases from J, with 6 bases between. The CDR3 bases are TGTGCCAGCAGCTTAGAGCCGGGTGAAAAACTGTTTTTT. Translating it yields CASSLEPGEKLFF.

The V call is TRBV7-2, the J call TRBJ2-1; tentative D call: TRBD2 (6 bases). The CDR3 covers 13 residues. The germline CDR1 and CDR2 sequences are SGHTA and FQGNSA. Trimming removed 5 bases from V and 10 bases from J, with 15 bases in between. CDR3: CASSNGLLAEQFF. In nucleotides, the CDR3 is TGTGCCAGCAGCAATGGTCTTCTAGCGGAGCAGTTCTTC.

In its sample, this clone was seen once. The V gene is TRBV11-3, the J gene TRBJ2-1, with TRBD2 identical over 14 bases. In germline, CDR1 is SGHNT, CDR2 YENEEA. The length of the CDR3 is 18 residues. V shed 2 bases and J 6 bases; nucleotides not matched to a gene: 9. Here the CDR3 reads CASSLLSGLAGVGNEQFF. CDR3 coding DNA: TGTGCCAGCAGCTTACTCTCGGGACTAGCGGGAGTCGGCAATGAGCAGTTCTTC.

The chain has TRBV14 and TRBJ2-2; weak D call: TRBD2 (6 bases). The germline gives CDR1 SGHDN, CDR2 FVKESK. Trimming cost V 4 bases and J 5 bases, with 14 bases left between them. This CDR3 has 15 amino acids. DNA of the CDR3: TGTGCCAGCAGCCCCCTAGACGGGAGTACCGGGGAGCTGTTTTTT. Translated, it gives CASSPLDGSTGELFF.

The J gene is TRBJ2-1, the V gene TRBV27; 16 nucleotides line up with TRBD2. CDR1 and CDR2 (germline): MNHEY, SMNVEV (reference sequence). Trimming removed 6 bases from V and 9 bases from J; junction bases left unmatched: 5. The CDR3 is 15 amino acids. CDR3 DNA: TGTGCCAGCAGCACCGGGACTAGCGGGAGGGGTGAGCAGTTCTTC. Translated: CASSTGTSGRGEQFF.

CDR3 loop: CSVDGGSGRESSYEQYF. The CDR3 coding sequence is TGCAGCGTTGACGGGGGGTCTGGGCGGGAGAGCTCCTACGAGCAGTACTTC. This rearrangement joins TRBV29-1 to TRBJ2-7, with 7 bases that match TRBD2. The CDR3 runs to 17 residues. CDR1 is SQVTM, CDR2 ANQGSEA, per germline. The V and J ends lost 3 bases and 0 bases, in that order; junction bases with no gene match: 14.

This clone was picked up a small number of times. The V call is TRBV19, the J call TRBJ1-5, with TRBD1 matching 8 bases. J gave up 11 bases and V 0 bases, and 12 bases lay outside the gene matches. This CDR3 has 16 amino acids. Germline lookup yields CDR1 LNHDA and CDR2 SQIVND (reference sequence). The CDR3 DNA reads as TGTGCCAGTAGTATAGATTGGACAGGGTACCTTCATACCCAGCATTTT. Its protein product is CASSIDWTGYLHTQHF. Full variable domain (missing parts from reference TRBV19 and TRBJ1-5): DGGITQSPKYLFRKEGQNVTLSCEQNLNHDAMYWYRQDPGQGLRLIYYSQIVNDFQKGDIAEGYSVSREKKESFPLTVTSAQKNPTAFYLCASSIDWTGYLHTQHFGDGTRLSIL.

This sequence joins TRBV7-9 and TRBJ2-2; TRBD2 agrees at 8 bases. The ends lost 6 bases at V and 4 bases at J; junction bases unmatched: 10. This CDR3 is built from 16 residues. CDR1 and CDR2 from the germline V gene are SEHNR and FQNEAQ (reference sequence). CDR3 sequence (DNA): TGTGCCAGCAGACCAGCCGGGACTAGAGTCACCGGGGAGCTGTTTTTT. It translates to CASRPAGTRVTGELFF.

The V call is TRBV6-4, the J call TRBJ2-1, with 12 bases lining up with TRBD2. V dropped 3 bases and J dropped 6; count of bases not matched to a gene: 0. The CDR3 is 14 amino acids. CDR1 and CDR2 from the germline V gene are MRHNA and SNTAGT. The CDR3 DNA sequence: TGTGCCAGCAGTGAGACTAGCGGGAGCAATGAGCAGTTCTTC. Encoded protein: CASSETSGSNEQFF.

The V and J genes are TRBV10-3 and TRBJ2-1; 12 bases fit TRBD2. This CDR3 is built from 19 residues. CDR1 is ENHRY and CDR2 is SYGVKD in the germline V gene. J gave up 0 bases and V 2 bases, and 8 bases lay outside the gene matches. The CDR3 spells CAISEGLAGGPGSYNEQFF. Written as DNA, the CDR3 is TGTGCCATCAGTGAGGGGCTAGCGGGAGGGCCTGGCTCCTACAATGAGCAGTTCTTC.

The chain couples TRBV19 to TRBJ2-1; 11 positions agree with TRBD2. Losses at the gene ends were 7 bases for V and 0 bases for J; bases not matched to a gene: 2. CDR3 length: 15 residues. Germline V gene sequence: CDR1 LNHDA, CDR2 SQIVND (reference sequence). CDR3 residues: CASIGLAGSYNEQFF. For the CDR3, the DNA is TGTGCCAGTATAGGACTAGCGGGCTCCTACAATGAGCAGTTCTTC.

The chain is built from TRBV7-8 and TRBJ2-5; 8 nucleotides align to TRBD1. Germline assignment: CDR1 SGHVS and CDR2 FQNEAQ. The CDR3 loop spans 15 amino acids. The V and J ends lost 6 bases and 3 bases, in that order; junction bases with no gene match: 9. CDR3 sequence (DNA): TGTGCCAGCAGACCTACGACAGGGGATGAAGAGACCCAGTACTTC. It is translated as CASRPTTGDEETQYF.

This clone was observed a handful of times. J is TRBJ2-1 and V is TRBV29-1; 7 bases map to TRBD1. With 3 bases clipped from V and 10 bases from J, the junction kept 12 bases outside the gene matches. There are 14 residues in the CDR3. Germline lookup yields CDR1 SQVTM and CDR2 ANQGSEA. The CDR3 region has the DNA TGCAGCGTTGACCGGGACAGTGAAACCTGGGAGCAGTTCTTC. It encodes CSVDRDSETWEQFF.

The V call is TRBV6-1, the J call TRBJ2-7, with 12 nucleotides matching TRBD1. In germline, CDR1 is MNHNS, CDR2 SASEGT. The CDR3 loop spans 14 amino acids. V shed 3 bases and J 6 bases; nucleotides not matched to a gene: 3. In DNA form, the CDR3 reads TGTGCCAGCAGTGAGGGGACAGGGGGCGGCGAGCAGTACTTC. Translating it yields CASSEGTGGGEQYF.

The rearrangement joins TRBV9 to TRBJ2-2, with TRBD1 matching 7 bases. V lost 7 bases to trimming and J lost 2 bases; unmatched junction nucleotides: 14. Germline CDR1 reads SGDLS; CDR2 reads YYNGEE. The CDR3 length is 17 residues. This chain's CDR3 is CASGSPGTALNTGELFF. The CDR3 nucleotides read TGTGCCAGCGGCTCCCCCGGGACAGCCCTAAACACCGGGGAGCTGTTTTTT.

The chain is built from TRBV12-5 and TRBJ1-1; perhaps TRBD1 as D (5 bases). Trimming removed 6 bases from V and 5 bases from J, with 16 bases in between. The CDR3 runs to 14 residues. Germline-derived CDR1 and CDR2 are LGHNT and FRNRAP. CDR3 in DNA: TGTGCTAGTGGACTACTACAGGTAGTGACTGAAGCTTTCTTT. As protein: CASGLLQVVTEAFF.

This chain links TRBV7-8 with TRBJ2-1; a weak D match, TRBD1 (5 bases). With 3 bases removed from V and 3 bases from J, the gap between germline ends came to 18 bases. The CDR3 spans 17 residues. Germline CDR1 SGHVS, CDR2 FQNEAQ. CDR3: CASSFGRTSPFYNEQFF. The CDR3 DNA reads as TGTGCCAGCAGCTTCGGCAGGACATCCCCCTTCTACAATGAGCAGTTCTTC. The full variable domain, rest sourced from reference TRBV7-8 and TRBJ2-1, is GAGVSQSPRYKVAKRGQDVALRCDPISGHVSLFWYQQALGQGPEFLTYFQNEAQLDKSGLPSDRFFAERPEGSVSTLKIQRTQQEDSAVYLCASSFGRTSPFYNEQFFGPGTRLTVL.

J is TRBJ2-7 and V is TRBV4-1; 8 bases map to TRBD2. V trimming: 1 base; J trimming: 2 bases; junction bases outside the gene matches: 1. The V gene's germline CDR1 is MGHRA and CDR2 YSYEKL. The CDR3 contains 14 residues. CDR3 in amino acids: CASSQGAGAYEQYF. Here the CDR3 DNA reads TGCGCCAGCAGCCAAGGAGCGGGAGCCTACGAGCAGTACTTC.

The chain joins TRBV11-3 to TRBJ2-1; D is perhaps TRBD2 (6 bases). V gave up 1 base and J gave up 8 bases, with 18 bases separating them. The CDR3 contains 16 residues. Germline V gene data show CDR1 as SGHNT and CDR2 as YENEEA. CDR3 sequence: CASSLGEAGYVDEQFF. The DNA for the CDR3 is TGTGCCAGCAGCTTAGGGGAGGCGGGATATGTTGATGAGCAGTTCTTC.

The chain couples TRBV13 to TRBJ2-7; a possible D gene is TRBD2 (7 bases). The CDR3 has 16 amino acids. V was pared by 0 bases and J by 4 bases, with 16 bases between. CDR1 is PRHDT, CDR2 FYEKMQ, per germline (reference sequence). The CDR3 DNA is TGTGCCAGCAGCTTAGGCCTAGGGGGGGCGCGGTACGAGCAGTACTTC. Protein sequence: CASSLGLGGARYEQYF.

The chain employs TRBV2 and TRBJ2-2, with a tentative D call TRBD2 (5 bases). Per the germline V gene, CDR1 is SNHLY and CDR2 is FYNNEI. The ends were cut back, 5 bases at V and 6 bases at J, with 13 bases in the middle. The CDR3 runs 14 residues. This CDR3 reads CASSWGSGSGELFF. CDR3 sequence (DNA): TGTGCCAGCAGTTGGGGAAGCGGTTCCGGGGAGCTGTTTTTT.

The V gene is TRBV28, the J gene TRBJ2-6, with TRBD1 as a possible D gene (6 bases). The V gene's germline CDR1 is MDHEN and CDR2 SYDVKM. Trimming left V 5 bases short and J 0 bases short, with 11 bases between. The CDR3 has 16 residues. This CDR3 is CASSPGQPSGANVLTF. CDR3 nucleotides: TGTGCCAGCAGTCCTGGACAGCCCTCTGGGGCCAACGTCCTGACTTTC.

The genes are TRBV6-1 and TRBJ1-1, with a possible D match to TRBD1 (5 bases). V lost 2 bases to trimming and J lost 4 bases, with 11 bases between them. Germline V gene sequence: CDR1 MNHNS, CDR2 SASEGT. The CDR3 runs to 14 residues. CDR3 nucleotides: TGTGCCAGCAGTGAATTGACAGAGACCACTGAAGCTTTCTTT. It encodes CASSELTETTEAFF.

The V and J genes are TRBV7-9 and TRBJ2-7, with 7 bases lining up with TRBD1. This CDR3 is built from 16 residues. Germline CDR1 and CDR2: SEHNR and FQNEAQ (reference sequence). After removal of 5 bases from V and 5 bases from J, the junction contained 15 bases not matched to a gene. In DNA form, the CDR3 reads TGTGCCAGCAGCCCCGTAAAGGGGGCGGGTAGAGACGAGCAGTACTTC. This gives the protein CASSPVKGAGRDEQYF. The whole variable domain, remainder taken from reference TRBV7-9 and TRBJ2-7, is DTGVSQNPRHKITKRGQNVTFRCDPISEHNRLYWYRQTLGQGPEFLTYFQNEAQLEKSRLLSDRFSAERPKGSFSTLEIQRTEQGDSAMYLCASSPVKGAGRDEQYFGPGTRLTVT.

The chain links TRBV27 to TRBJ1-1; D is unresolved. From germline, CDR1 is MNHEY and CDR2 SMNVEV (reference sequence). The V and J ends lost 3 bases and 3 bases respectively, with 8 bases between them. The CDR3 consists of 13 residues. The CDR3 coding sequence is TGTGCCAGCAGTTTTTCCGGGTACACTGAAGCTTTCTTT. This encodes CASSFSGYTEAFF.